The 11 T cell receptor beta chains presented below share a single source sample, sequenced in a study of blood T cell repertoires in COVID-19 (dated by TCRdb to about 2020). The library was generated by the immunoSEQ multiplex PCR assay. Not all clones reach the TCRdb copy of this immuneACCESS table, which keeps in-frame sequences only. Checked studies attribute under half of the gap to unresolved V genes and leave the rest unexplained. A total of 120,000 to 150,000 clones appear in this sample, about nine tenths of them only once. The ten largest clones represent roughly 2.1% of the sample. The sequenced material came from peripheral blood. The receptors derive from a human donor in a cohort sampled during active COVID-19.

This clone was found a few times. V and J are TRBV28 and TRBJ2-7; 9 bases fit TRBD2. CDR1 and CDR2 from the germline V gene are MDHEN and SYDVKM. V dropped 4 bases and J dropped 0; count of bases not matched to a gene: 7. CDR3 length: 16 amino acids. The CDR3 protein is CASSSPGRGGSYEQYF. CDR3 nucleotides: TGTGCCAGCAGTTCCCCGGGGCGGGGGGGCTCCTACGAGCAGTACTTC.

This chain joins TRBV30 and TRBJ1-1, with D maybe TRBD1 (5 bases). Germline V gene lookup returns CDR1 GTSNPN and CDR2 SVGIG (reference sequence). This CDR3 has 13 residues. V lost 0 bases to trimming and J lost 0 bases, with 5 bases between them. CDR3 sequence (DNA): TGTGCCTGGAGTGTAGGGGTGAACACTGAAGCTTTCTTT. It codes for CAWSVGVNTEAFF.

For the CDR3, the DNA is TGTGCCAGCAGCCAAGAGTGGGGCGAGCGCCGGTACGAGCAGTACTTC. Translating gives CASSQEWGERRYEQYF. V usage is TRBV3-1 (or the pseudogene TRBV3-2) and J usage is TRBJ2-7; TRBD1 is a possible D gene (5 bases). V lost 0 bases and J lost 4, with 16 bases in between. CDR1 is LGHDT, CDR2 YNNKEL, per germline (reference sequence). This CDR3 comprises 16 residues.

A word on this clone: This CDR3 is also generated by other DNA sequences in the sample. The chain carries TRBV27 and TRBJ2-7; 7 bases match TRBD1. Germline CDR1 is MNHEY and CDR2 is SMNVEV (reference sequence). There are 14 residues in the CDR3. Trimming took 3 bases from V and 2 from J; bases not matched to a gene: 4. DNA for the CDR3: TGTGCCAGCAGTTTGTCGCAGGGGGCCTACGAGCAGTACTTC. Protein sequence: CASSLSQGAYEQYF.

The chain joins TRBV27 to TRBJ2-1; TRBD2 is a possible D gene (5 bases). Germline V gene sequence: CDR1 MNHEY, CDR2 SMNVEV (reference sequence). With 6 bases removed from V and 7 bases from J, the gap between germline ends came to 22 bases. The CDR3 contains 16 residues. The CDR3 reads CASRPGGSGGFNEQFF. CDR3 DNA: TGTGCCAGCAGACCCGGCGGGTCCGGCGGTTTTAATGAGCAGTTCTTC.

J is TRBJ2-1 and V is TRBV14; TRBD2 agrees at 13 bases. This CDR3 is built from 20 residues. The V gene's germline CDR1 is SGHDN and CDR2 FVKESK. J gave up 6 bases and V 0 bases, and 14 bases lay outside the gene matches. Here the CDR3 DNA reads TGTGCCAGCAGCCAAGATGGTGTTCAGAAGGGACTAGCGGGAATCAATGAGCAGTTCTTC. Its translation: CASSQDGVQKGLAGINEQFF.

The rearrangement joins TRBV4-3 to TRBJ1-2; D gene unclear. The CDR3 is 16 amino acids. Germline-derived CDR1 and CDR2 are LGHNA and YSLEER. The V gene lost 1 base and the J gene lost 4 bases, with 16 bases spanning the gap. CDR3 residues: CASSQAWSGERYGYTF. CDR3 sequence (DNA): TGCGCCAGCAGCCAAGCTTGGTCCGGGGAGCGCTATGGCTACACCTTC.

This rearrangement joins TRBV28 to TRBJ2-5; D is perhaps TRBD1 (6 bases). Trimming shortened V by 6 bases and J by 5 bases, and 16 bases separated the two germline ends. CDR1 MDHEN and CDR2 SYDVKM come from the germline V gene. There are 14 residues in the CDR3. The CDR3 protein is CASRHPGVGETQYF. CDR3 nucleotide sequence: TGTGCCAGCAGACATCCAGGGGTTGGCGAGACCCAGTACTTC.

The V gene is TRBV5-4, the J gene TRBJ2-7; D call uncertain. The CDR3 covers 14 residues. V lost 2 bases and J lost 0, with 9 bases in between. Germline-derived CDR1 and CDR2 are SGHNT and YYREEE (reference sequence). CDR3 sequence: CASSFTESSYEQYF. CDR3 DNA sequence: TGTGCCAGCAGCTTCACGGAGAGCTCCTACGAGCAGTACTTC.

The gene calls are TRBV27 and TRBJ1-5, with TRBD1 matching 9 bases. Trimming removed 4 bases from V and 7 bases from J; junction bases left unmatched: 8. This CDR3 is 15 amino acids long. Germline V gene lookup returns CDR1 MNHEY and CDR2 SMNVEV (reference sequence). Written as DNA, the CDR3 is TGTGCCAGCAGTTCCGGGACAGGGATCTTCCAGCCCCAGCATTTT. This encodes CASSSGTGIFQPQHF.

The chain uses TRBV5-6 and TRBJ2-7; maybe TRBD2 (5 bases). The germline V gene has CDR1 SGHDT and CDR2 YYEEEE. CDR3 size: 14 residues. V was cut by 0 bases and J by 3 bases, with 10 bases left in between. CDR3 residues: CASSLARTFYEQYF. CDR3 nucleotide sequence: TGTGCCAGCAGCTTGGCCAGGACTTTCTACGAGCAGTACTTC. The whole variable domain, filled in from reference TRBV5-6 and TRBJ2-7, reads DAGVTQSPTHLIKTRGQQVTLRCSPKSGHDTVSWYQQALGQGPQFIFQYYEEEERQRGNFPDRFSGHQFPNYSSELNVNALLLGDSALYLCASSLARTFYEQYFGPGTRLTVT.